The clone carrying this TCR beta chain came up a few times. Its antigen is not known. This record belongs to a study of metastatic and nonmetastatic thyroid tumors. Study in general: It was across blood and tumor or nodule tissue from malignant and benign thyroid patients that repertoires were compared. Study-wide points: Malignant tumors reportedly showed significantly higher TCR beta diversity than benign nodules in both blood and tumor.

Original handling: CDR3 differences across clinicopathological groups were used to build a distant-metastasis classifier for papillary thyroid cancer. TCRdb re-clonotyped the PCR reads via MiXCR. TCRdb assigned the V and J calls; the authors' analysis was not used. Of tens of thousands of clones listed, around a fifth are singletons. Each patient went into thyroid surgery without having received any treatment. Germline assignment: CDR1 SNHLY and CDR2 FYNNEI. V gave up 0 bases and J gave up 4 bases, with 6 bases separating them. The CDR3 extends over 13 amino acids. J is TRBJ1-2 and V is TRBV2; D is uncertain. Sample: blood. The sequence derives from a female donor with papillary thyroid cancer or a benign thyroid nodule (not recorded which). Some clones in this sample may be carry-over from other donors' samples. The CDR3 sequence is CASSEAPSYGYTF. The DNA of the CDR3 is TGTGCCAGCAGTGAAGCGCCCAGCTATGGCTACACCTTC.